This T cell receptor (beta chain) was documented in a study of T cells in women clearing cervical HPV infection. The method was immunoSEQ multiplex PCR; TCRdb's version includes in-frame clones alone and lacks a portion of them. Across around 23,000 clones, the top ten clones capture roughly 25% of the sample. About this clone itself: The read stops 3 residues short of the end of the CDR3; the missing end is completed from the germline J gene.

Trimming removed 4 bases from V and 9 bases from J, with 25 bases in between. This CDR3 comprises 17 residues. Germline values: CDR1 MGHRA, CDR2 YSYEKL. The sample comprised blood buffy coat. The gene calls are TRBV4-1 and TRBJ2-1; D might be TRBD1 (6 bases). This sequence was found in a woman aged 18 to 75 with a cervical HPV16 infection that either progressed to CIN3+ or cleared (not recorded which). The part of the CDR3 DNA that was read is TGCGCCAGCAGCCCCACTGTGGCCGTTTTTGGGACAATTGAG. The encoded protein is CASSPTVAVFGTIE. The entire CDR3 sequence reads CASSPTVAVFGTIEQFF.